This T cell receptor beta chain originates from a study of blood T cell repertoires in COVID-19. Turning to the study itself: Collection of acute and convalescent COVID-19 samples took place in the United States, Italy and Spain.

The table came from immunoSEQ multiplex PCR; TCRdb's copy has only in-frame clones and leaves some out. This sample has 270,000 or so clones, with 70% to 90% found just once. Trimming left V 8 bases short and J 5 bases short, with 25 bases between. The CDR3 runs to 16 residues. Germline CDR1 reads WSHSY; CDR2 reads SAAADI. The specimen sequenced was PBMCs or T cells enriched from blood (not recorded which). The chain carries TRBV10-2 and TRBJ2-7; D possibly corresponds to TRBD1 (6 bases). The clonotype originates from a woman aged 45-60 years who had been exposed to COVID-19. The CDR3 sequence: CASRFSTGTFPNEQYF. The DNA for the CDR3 is TGCGCCAGCCGATTTTCAACCGGGACATTTCCTAACGAGCAGTACTTC.